One and the same sample provided the 13 T cell receptor beta chains below, sequenced in a study of shared clonotypes between healthy human individuals. Assay: immunoSEQ multiplex PCR; the TCRdb copy retains only in-frame clones and omits some. Here the sample spans about half a million clones, roughly 80% being singletons. The specimen sequenced was PBMCs. Receptors originate from a woman aged 40-49 years in good health. Some clones in this sample may be carry-over from other donors' samples.

This sequence joins TRBV27 and TRBJ1-1, with D unresolved. This CDR3 is built from 14 residues. V shed 3 bases and J shed 1 base, with 9 bases lying between them. The germline V gene encodes CDR1 MNHEY and CDR2 SMNVEV (reference sequence). Written as DNA, the CDR3 is TGTGCCAGCAGTTTCTCGGCGGGGAACACTGAAGCTTTCTTT. This encodes CASSFSAGNTEAFF.

A note on this clone: Only one base separates this from a far larger clonotype, so it likely reflects a read error. Other nucleotide sequences in the sample specify the same CDR3. The chain joins TRBV4-1 to TRBJ1-2; 9 bases fit TRBD1. Per the germline V gene, CDR1 is MGHRA and CDR2 is YSYEKL. V shed 4 bases and J 3 bases; nucleotides not matched to a gene: 6. This CDR3 comprises 15 residues. Here the CDR3 reads CASSLRTGDDYGYTF. The CDR3 coding sequence is TGCGCCAGCAGCCTCCGGACAGGGGATGACTATGGCTACACCTTC.

The rearrangement uses TRBV6-4 and TRBJ2-1; 7 nucleotides match TRBD2. Germline loops: CDR1 MRHNA, CDR2 SNTAGT. With 3 bases clipped from V and 5 bases from J, the junction kept 4 bases outside the gene matches. The CDR3 contains 14 residues. CDR3 amino acids: CASSESGGNNEQFF. Here the CDR3 DNA reads TGTGCCAGCAGTGAGTCGGGAGGCAACAATGAGCAGTTCTTC.

The genes are TRBV6-5 and TRBJ1-5; D might be TRBD1 (6 bases). CDR3 length equals 14 residues. V lost 4 bases to trimming and J lost 0 bases, with 7 bases between them. CDR1 and CDR2 from the germline V gene are MNHEY and SVGAGI. The CDR3 loop reads CASSSGDSNQPQHF. The CDR3, as DNA: TGTGCCAGCAGTTCAGGGGATAGCAATCAGCCCCAGCATTTT.

J is TRBJ1-5 and V is TRBV27, with 10 bases fitting TRBD1. The CDR3 sequence is 15 residues long. V lost 5 bases to trimming and J lost 2 bases; unmatched junction nucleotides: 3. Germline V CDR1 and CDR2: MNHEY, SMNVEV (reference sequence). The CDR3 loop reads CASSPGTGGNQPQHF. The DNA of the CDR3 is TGTGCCAGCAGTCCCGGGACAGGGGGCAATCAGCCCCAGCATTTT.

The chain is built from TRBV18 and TRBJ2-1; TRBD2 matches at 12 bases. Germline CDR1 reads KGHSH; CDR2 reads LQKENI. V lost 0 bases to trimming and J lost 9 bases; unmatched junction nucleotides: 3. The CDR3 has 15 amino acids. CDR3 loop: CASSPPTSGSGEQFF. CDR3 DNA: TGTGCCAGCTCACCACCGACTAGCGGGAGTGGTGAGCAGTTCTTC.

CDR3 in amino acids: CASRAGGGYNEQFF. CDR3 nucleotides: TGTGCCAGCAGAGCGGGAGGAGGGTACAATGAGCAGTTCTTC. The V call is TRBV25-1, the J call TRBJ2-1; 9 bases are a match to TRBD2. The CDR3 runs 14 residues. Germline assignment: CDR1 MGHDK and CDR2 SYGVNS. Trimming took 6 bases from V and 4 from J; bases not matched to a gene: 4.

This clone was counted at least ten times. This chain links TRBV7-3 with TRBJ2-1, with D possibly TRBD2 on 6 matching bases. Per the germline V gene, CDR1 is SGHTA and CDR2 is FQGTGA. This CDR3 has 16 residues. The V end was cut by 5 bases, the J end by 0 bases, with 14 bases between. CDR3 sequence reads: CASSPVEGRSYNEQFF. For the CDR3, the DNA is TGTGCCAGCAGCCCCGTGGAGGGTCGCTCCTACAATGAGCAGTTCTTC.

The genes are TRBV29-1 and TRBJ1-2, with TRBD1 matching over 8 bases. V lost 4 bases, J lost 8 bases, and 6 bases stayed unmatched. Looked up from germline, CDR1 is SQVTM and CDR2 is ANQGSEA. CDR3 length: 12 amino acids. In DNA, the CDR3 is TGCAGCGTTGGGAAGGACAGGGCGGGCTACACCTTC. As protein: CSVGKDRAGYTF.

Concerning this clone itself: This likely came from a read error, as a far larger clone is one base away. The rearrangement uses TRBV7-2 and TRBJ1-2, with unresolved D. Germline V CDR1 and CDR2: SGHTA, FQGNSA. The length of the CDR3 is 16 residues. The CDR3 sequence is CASSSPWELINYVYTF. The DNA for the CDR3 is TGTGCCAGCAGCTCCCCCTGGGAGCTGATTAACTATGTCTACACCTTC.

This chain connects TRBV7-2 to TRBJ2-7, with D possibly being TRBD1 (5 bases). Germline V CDR1 and CDR2: SGHTA, FQGNSA. The V end lost 1 base, the J end lost 2 bases, and 9 bases lay between the germline ends. The CDR3 runs to 14 residues. CDR3 protein: CASSLGTLPYEQYF. CDR3 nucleotide sequence: TGTGCCAGCAGCTTAGGGACACTCCCCTACGAGCAGTACTTC.

This clone was recorded many times. This chain joins TRBV10-2 and TRBJ2-7, with D uncertain. Germline V CDR1 and CDR2: WSHSY, SAAADI. V lost 4 bases and J 5 bases, leaving 9 bases between the germline ends. The CDR3 covers 12 residues. This chain's CDR3 is CASSVTPDEQYF. The CDR3 DNA sequence: TGCGCCAGCAGTGTGACCCCGGACGAGCAGTACTTC.

The V and J genes are TRBV6-5 and TRBJ2-7; TRBD2 aligns across 9 bases. Germline CDR1 MNHEY, CDR2 SVGAGI. Trimming cost V 2 bases and J 6 bases; bases outside gene matches: 8. This CDR3 is built from 15 residues. The CDR3 here is CASSYRGRGGGEQYF. The CDR3 DNA reads TGTGCCAGCAGTTACCGCGGGAGGGGGGGAGGCGAGCAGTACTTC.